The sequence of this TCR beta chain was determined in a study of blood T cell repertoires in COVID-19. Background on the study: Collection of acute and convalescent COVID-19 samples took place in the United States, Italy and Spain.

Original analysis: From reference gene primer amplification, estimates of nucleated cell counts were derived. TCRdb keeps only in-frame clones here, not all; method: immunoSEQ multiplex PCR. For V, J and clone size, that table is used; D and trimming come from the DNA. The sample has about 240,000 clones; roughly 80% are singletons. After removal of 0 bases from V and 8 bases from J, the junction contained 14 bases not matched to a gene. Germline values: CDR1 LGHDT, CDR2 YNNKEL (reference sequence). The CDR3 extends over 20 amino acids. The source of this sequence is an elderly woman with acute or convalescent COVID-19. The sequencing input was peripheral blood. The rearrangement uses TRBV3-1 (or the pseudogene TRBV3-2) and TRBJ2-4, with 15 nucleotides matching TRBD2. CDR3 residues: CASSQDLSLGLAGGLDIQYF. The CDR3 DNA is TGTGCCAGCAGCCAAGATCTTAGCCTCGGACTAGCGGGGGGGTTGGACATTCAGTACTTC.